These 24 T cell receptor beta chains came from one sample sequenced in a study of shared clonotypes between healthy human individuals. Cells designated naive CD8 were CD45RO-negative and were positively selected for CCR7, with terminally differentiated effector memory CD45RA+ cells excluded. Only in-frame clones appear in the TCRdb table, and some are missing; sequencing was by immunoSEQ multiplex PCR. The sample shows around 2.1 million clones, under 95% of them seen only once. Sequencing was performed on naive CD8+ T cells from PBMCs. The origin of the receptors is a man between 18 and 35 years old in good health. Some clones in this sample may be carry-over from other donors' samples.

The rearrangement uses TRBV11-3 and TRBJ2-7, with TRBD2 identical over 12 bases. The J segment lost 2 bases and the V segment lost 3 bases, leaving 8 bases of the junction unmatched. CDR3 size: 17 residues. The germline gives CDR1 SGHNT, CDR2 YENEEA. The CDR3 here is CASSFSPSGRVPYEQYF. DNA for the CDR3: TGTGCCAGCAGCTTTTCCCCTAGCGGGAGGGTTCCCTACGAGCAGTACTTC.

V usage is TRBV5-6 and J usage is TRBJ2-2; possibly TRBD2 for D (6 bases). The CDR3 is 15 amino acids. Trimming took off 1 base at V and 6 bases at J, with 13 bases between the two ends. The germline gives CDR1 SGHDT, CDR2 YYEEEE. CDR3: CASSLPDGGSGELFF. The CDR3 DNA is TGTGCCAGCAGCTTGCCCGACGGAGGGTCCGGGGAGCTGTTTTTT.

The chain carries TRBV6-5 and TRBJ2-6; D is perhaps TRBD2 (6 bases). The CDR3 contains 15 residues. Germline CDR1 and CDR2: MNHEY and SVGAGI. V gave up 2 bases and J gave up 2 bases, with 7 bases separating them. This chain's CDR3 is CASSYRLAGANVLTF. CDR3 nucleotides: TGTGCCAGCAGTTACCGACTAGCTGGGGCCAACGTCCTGACTTTC.

This sequence joins TRBV2 and TRBJ2-7; 8 positions agree with TRBD2. Germline V gene lookup returns CDR1 SNHLY and CDR2 FYNNEI. This CDR3 is built from 13 residues. Unmatched junction bases numbered 7, after V lost 5 bases and J lost 7 bases. The CDR3, as DNA: TGTGCCAGCAGTTGGCCGGGACTAGAGGAGCAGTACTTC. Amino acids: CASSWPGLEEQYF.

In its sample, this clone was seen a few times. V and J are TRBV19 and TRBJ1-5; 7 bases are a match to TRBD1. Germline trimming cut 5 bases from V and 6 bases from J; bases unmatched to any gene: 7. From germline, CDR1 is LNHDA and CDR2 SQIVND (reference sequence). The CDR3 is made up of 14 amino acids. This CDR3 reads CASSPRQGGQPQHF. DNA for the CDR3: TGTGCCAGTAGTCCACGACAGGGCGGTCAGCCCCAGCATTTT.

The chain is built from TRBV27 and TRBJ1-4; the D is unclear. This CDR3 comprises 14 residues. Trimming removed 1 base from V and 8 bases from J, with 11 bases in between. CDR1 and CDR2 (germline): MNHEY, SMNVEV (reference sequence). DNA of the CDR3: TGTGCCAGCAGTTTATTAAGTAAGAGGGAAAAACTGTTTTTT. As protein: CASSLLSKREKLFF.

The V call is TRBV7-3, the J call TRBJ2-1, with TRBD2 matching 10 bases. The length of the CDR3 is 14 residues. The germline V gene encodes CDR1 SGHTA and CDR2 FQGTGA. V lost 5 bases, J lost 6 bases, and 4 bases stayed unmatched. The DNA for the CDR3 is TGTGCCAGCAGCCCAGGACTAGCGGCCAATGAGCAGTTCTTC. Protein: CASSPGLAANEQFF.

This chain connects TRBV7-6 to TRBJ2-3; D gene ambiguous. The CDR3 contains 15 residues. Germline V gene lookup returns CDR1 SGHVS and CDR2 FNYEAQ. V was clipped by 3 bases and J by 0 bases, with 10 bases between them. The DNA for the CDR3 is TGTGCCAGCAGCTTTATCGCCAGTAGCACAGATACGCAGTATTTT. It encodes CASSFIASSTDTQYF. The complete variable domain, with remaining parts taken from reference TRBV7-6 and TRBJ2-3, reads GAGVSQSPRYKVTKRGQDVALRCDPISGHVSLYWYRQALGQGPEFLTYFNYEAQQDKSGLPNDRFSAERPEGSISTLTIQRTEQRDSAMYRCASSFIASSTDTQYFGPGTRLTVL.

The chain has TRBV7-9 and TRBJ2-7, with D perhaps assigned TRBD1 or TRBD2 (5 bases each). This CDR3 has 14 amino acids. The V end lost 5 bases, the J end lost 3 bases, and 14 bases lay between the germline ends. From germline, CDR1 is SEHNR and CDR2 FQNEAQ (reference sequence). CDR3 sequence reads: CASSHDGAVYEQYF. Written as DNA, the CDR3 is TGTGCCAGCAGCCATGACGGGGCGGTCTACGAGCAGTACTTC.

Concerning this clone: The same CDR3 is also encoded by other DNA sequences in this sample. The chain carries TRBV10-1 and TRBJ2-7, with 10 bases aligning to TRBD1. This CDR3 comprises 13 residues. J lost 3 bases, V lost 5 bases, and 1 base had no gene match. Per germline, CDR1 WNHNN and CDR2 SYGVQD (reference sequence). CDR3 sequence (DNA): TGCGCCAGCAGTCGGGACAGGGGCTACGAGCAGTACTTC. This encodes CASSRDRGYEQYF.

Details on this clone: This specimen includes other DNA sequences encoding the same CDR3. V gene TRBV27 combines with J gene TRBJ2-7; D is possibly TRBD2 (5 bases). Per the germline V gene, CDR1 is MNHEY and CDR2 is SMNVEV (reference sequence). The CDR3 runs 14 residues. Trimming removed 5 bases at V and 6 bases at J, with 17 bases between. This CDR3 is CASSLLASKGEQYF. The DNA for the CDR3 is TGTGCCAGCAGTCTATTGGCTAGCAAGGGCGAGCAGTACTTC.

The chain joins TRBV7-8 to TRBJ2-3; 7 positions match TRBD2. This CDR3 spans 15 amino acids. Germline trimming cut 3 bases from V and 5 bases from J; bases unmatched to any gene: 8. Germline CDR1 reads SGHVS; CDR2 reads FQNEAQ. CDR3 sequence reads: CASSFRLAPGDTQYF. The CDR3 coding sequence is TGTGCCAGCAGCTTCCGACTAGCTCCGGGAGATACGCAGTATTTT.

V is TRBV4-1 and J is TRBJ1-2; D might be TRBD1 (6 bases). Germline CDR1 MGHRA, CDR2 YSYEKL. V was trimmed by 3 bases and J by 7 bases, leaving 18 bases between them. The CDR3 totals 15 residues. Written as DNA, the CDR3 is TGCGCCAGCAGCCACCCGACAGGCTACATGGGTGGCTACACCTTC. It specifies CASSHPTGYMGGYTF.

For this clone: Other DNA sequences from this sample encode an identical CDR3 as well. The rearrangement links TRBV29-1 to TRBJ2-7, with a tentative D call TRBD2 (6 bases). The CDR3 sequence is 13 residues long. Germline V gives CDR1 SQVTM, CDR2 ANQGSEA. The V end was cut by 2 bases, the J end by 3 bases, with 11 bases between. Here the CDR3 reads CSVEPGRGYEQYF. DNA of the CDR3: TGCAGCGTTGAACCCGGGAGAGGCTACGAGCAGTACTTC.

The chain carries TRBV27 and TRBJ2-3, with 10 bases that match TRBD2. V lost 8 bases to trimming and J lost 2 bases; unmatched junction nucleotides: 10. CDR1 is MNHEY, CDR2 SMNVEV, per germline (reference sequence). The CDR3 is 16 residues long. This chain's CDR3 is CASGLAVLRNTDTQYF. The CDR3 DNA reads as TGTGCCAGCGGACTAGCGGTCCTTAGGAACACAGATACGCAGTATTTT.

The rearrangement uses TRBV27 and TRBJ2-7, with 8 bases identical to TRBD1. V lost 6 bases and J lost 2; bases outside the gene matches: 3. CDR1 and CDR2 from the germline V gene are MNHEY and SMNVEV (reference sequence). The CDR3 has 13 amino acids. CDR3 DNA sequence: TGTGCCAGCAGGGCGGACAGGGCCTACGAGCAGTACTTC. This gives the protein CASRADRAYEQYF.

V and J are TRBV4-2 and TRBJ2-7; the match to TRBD1 covers 7 bases. V lost 0 bases, J lost 0 bases, and 8 bases stayed unmatched. This CDR3 comprises 17 residues. CDR1 is LGHNA and CDR2 is YNFKEQ in the germline V gene. DNA for the CDR3: TGTGCCAGCAGCCAAGAAAGAGGGGACAGAAGCTCCTACGAGCAGTACTTC. This translates into CASSQERGDRSSYEQYF.

This chain uses TRBV9 with TRBJ2-2, with D tentatively TRBD2 (5 bases). V lost 0 bases and J lost 1, with 13 bases in between. From germline, CDR1 is SGDLS and CDR2 YYNGEE. The CDR3 extends over 17 amino acids. The chain's CDR3 is CASSVVPSGGNTGELFF. In DNA, the CDR3 is TGTGCCAGCAGCGTAGTTCCCAGCGGAGGGAACACCGGGGAGCTGTTTTTT.

J is TRBJ1-1 and V is TRBV4-1; 8 nucleotides align to TRBD1. Looked up from germline, CDR1 is MGHRA and CDR2 is YSYEKL. The CDR3 consists of 17 residues. The trim removed 4 bases at V and 8 bases at J, leaving 18 bases unmatched. CDR3 DNA: TGCGCCAGCAGCCTCCTGGACAGGGACGGTACAAACCGGGAAGCTTTCTTT. Translation: CASSLLDRDGTNREAFF.

J is TRBJ1-1 and V is TRBV7-9; TRBD1 agrees at 9 bases. Trimming cost V 4 bases and J 9 bases; bases outside gene matches: 12. Germline CDR1 is SEHNR and CDR2 is FQNEAQ (reference sequence). This CDR3 has 15 amino acids. The CDR3 region is CASSSFRDREWKAFF. CDR3 bases: TGTGCCAGCAGCTCCTTCCGGGACAGGGAGTGGAAAGCTTTCTTT.

This clone is a singleton in its sample. The gene calls are TRBV27 and TRBJ2-3, with 11 bases fitting TRBD1. Germline trimming cut 2 bases from V and 4 bases from J; bases unmatched to any gene: 5. The CDR3 consists of 16 residues. Germline CDR1 is MNHEY and CDR2 is SMNVEV (reference sequence). CDR3 amino acids: CASSLLRTGGADTQYF. CDR3 bases: TGTGCCAGCAGTTTACTCCGGACAGGGGGCGCAGATACGCAGTATTTT.

The rearrangement uses TRBV15 and TRBJ2-1; D is possibly TRBD2 (6 bases). The V end lost 1 base, the J end lost 4 bases, and 14 bases lay between the germline ends. The CDR3 length is 16 residues. From germline, CDR1 is LNHNV and CDR2 YYDKDF (reference sequence). CDR3 residues: CATSRAPTRWYNEQFF. As DNA, the CDR3 is TGTGCCACCAGCAGAGCCCCGACTAGATGGTACAATGAGCAGTTCTTC.

In this sample, this clone turned up once. The V call is TRBV19, the J call TRBJ1-1; TRBD1 agrees at 7 bases. Trimming at V came to 4 bases and at J to 2 bases, leaving 13 bases not matched to a gene. The CDR3 runs to 17 residues. The V gene's germline CDR1 is LNHDA and CDR2 SQIVND (reference sequence). The DNA for the CDR3 is TGTGCCAGTAGTACACTTCGACAGGGATACGTTAACACTGAAGCTTTCTTT. Its translation is CASSTLRQGYVNTEAFF.

The chain has TRBV6-6 and TRBJ2-3, with D hard to call. V lost 2 bases and J lost 2, with 8 bases in between. Germline CDR1 and CDR2: MNHNY and SVGAGI (reference sequence). CDR3 length: 14 residues. The CDR3, as DNA: TGTGCCAGCAGTTACGACCCCTACACAGATACGCAGTATTTT. Translated: CASSYDPYTDTQYF.